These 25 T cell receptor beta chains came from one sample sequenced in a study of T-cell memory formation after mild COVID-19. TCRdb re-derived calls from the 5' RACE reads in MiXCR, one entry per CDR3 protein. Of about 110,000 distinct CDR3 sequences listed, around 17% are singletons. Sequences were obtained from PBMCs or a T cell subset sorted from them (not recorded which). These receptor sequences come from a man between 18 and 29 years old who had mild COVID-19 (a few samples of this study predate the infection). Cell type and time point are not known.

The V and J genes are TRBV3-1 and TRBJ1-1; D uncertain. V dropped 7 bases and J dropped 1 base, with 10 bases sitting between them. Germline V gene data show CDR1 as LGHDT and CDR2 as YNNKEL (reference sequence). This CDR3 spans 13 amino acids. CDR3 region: CASTSTTNTEAFF. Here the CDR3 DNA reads TGTGCCAGCACTTCAACAACGAACACTGAAGCTTTCTTT.

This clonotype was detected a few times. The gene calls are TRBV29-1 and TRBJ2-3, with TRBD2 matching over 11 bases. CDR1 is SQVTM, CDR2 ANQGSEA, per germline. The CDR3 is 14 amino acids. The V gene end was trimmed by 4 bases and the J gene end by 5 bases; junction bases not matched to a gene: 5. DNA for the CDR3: TGCAGCGTTGTTGCTAGCGGGGGGTTAGATACGCAGTATTTT. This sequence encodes CSVVASGGLDTQYF.

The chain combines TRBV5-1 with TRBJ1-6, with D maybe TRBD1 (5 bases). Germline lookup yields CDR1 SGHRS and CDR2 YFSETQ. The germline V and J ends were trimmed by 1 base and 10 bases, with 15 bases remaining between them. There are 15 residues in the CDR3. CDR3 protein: CASSLSAGLSSPLHF. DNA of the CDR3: TGCGCCAGCAGCTTGAGCGCGGGACTATCATCACCCCTCCACTTT. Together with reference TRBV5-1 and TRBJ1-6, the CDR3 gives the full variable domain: KAGVTQTPRYLIKTRGQQVTLSCSPISGHRSVSWYQQTPGQGLQFLFEYFSETQRNKGNFPGRFSGRQFSNSRSEMNVSTLELGDSALYLCASSLSAGLSSPLHFGNGTRLTVT.

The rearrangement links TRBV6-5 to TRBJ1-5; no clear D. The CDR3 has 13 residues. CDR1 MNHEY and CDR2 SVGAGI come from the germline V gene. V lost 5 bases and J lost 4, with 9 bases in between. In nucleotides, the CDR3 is TGTGCCAGCAGTGGAAGGAGAAATCAGCCCCAGCATTTT. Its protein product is CASSGRRNQPQHF.

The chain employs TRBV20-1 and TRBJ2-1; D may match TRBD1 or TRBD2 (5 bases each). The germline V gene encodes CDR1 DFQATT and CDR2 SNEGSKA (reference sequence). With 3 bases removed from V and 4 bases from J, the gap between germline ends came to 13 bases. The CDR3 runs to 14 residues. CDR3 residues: CSARFGTLYNEQFF. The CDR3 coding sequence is TGCAGTGCTAGGTTTGGGACCCTTTACAATGAGCAGTTCTTC.

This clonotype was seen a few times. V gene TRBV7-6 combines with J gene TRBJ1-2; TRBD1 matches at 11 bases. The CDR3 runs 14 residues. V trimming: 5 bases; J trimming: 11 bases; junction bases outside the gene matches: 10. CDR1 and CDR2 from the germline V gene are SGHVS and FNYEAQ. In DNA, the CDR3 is TGTGCCAGCAGCCTACTTGCGGGACAGGGGGTTTACACCTTC. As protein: CASSLLAGQGVYTF.

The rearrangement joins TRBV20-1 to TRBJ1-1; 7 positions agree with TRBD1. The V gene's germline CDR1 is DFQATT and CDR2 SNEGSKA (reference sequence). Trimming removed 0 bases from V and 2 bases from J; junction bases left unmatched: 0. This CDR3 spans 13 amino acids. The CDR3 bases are TGCAGTGCTAGAGAAGGGGGCAACACTGAAGCTTTCTTT. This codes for CSAREGGNTEAFF.

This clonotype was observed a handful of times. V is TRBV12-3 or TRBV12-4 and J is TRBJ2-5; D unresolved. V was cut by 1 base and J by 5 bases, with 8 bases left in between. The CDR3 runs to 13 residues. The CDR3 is CASSLGFGETQYF. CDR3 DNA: TGTGCCAGCAGTTTAGGGTTCGGTGAGACCCAGTACTTC.

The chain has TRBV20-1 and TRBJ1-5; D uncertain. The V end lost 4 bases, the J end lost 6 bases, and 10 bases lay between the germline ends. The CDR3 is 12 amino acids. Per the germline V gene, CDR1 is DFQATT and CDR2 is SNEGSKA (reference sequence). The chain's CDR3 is CSANNRGQPQHF. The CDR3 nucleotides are TGCAGTGCTAACAATCGGGGTCAGCCCCAGCATTTT.

The CDR3 loop is CASSQDLGRNYEQYF. The CDR3 DNA follows: TGCGCCAGCAGCCAAGATTTGGGGCGTAACTACGAGCAGTACTTC. This rearrangement joins TRBV4-3 to TRBJ2-7, with D tentatively TRBD1 (5 bases). The CDR3 spans 15 residues. The germline CDR1 and CDR2 sequences are LGHNA and YSLEER. Trimming removed 0 bases from V and 3 bases from J, with 12 bases in between.

Here the CDR3 reads CASSWGGSPLHF. The CDR3 nucleotides read TGCGCCAGCAGCTGGGGGGGTTCACCCCTCCACTTT. V and J are TRBV5-1 and TRBJ1-6; the D gene is possibly TRBD1 (5 bases). CDR1 and CDR2 (germline): SGHRS, YFSETQ. There are 12 residues in the CDR3. V shed 3 bases and J shed 9 bases, with 7 bases lying between them.

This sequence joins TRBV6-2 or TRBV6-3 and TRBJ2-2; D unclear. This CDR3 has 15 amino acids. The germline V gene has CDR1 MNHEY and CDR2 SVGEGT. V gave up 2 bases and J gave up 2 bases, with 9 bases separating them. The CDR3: CASSYPWENTGELFF. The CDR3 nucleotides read TGTGCCAGCAGTTACCCGTGGGAAAACACCGGGGAGCTGTTTTTT.

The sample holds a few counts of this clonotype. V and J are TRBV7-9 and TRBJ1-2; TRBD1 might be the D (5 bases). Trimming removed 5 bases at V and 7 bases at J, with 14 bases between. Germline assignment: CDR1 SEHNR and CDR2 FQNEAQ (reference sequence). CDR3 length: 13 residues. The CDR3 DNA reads TGTGCCAGCAGCAGGGGACTAACAAGTGGCTACACCTTC. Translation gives CASSRGLTSGYTF. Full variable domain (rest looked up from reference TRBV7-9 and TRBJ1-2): DTGVSQNPRHKITKRGQNVTFRCDPISEHNRLYWYRQTLGQGPEFLTYFQNEAQLEKSRLLSDRFSAERPKGSFSTLEIQRTEQGDSAMYLCASSRGLTSGYTFGSGTRLTVV.

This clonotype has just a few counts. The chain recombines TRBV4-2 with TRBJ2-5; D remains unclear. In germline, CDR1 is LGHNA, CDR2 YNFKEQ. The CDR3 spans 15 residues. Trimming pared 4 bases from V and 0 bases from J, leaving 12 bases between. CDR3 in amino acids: CASSPPDGNQETQYF. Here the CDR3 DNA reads TGTGCCAGCAGCCCACCGGACGGAAACCAAGAGACCCAGTACTTC.

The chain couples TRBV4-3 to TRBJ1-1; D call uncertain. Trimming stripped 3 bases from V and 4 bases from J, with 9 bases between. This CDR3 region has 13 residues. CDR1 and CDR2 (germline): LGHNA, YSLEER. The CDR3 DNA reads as TGCGCCAGCAGCCAGATGGGTACCACTGAAGCTTTCTTT. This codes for CASSQMGTTEAFF.

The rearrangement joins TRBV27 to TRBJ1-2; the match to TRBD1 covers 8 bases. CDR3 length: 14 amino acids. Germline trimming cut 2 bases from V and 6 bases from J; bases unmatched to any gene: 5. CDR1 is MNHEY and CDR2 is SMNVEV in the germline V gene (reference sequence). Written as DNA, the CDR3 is TGTGCCAGCAGTTTAAGGGGACAGGAAGATGGCTACACCTTC. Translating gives CASSLRGQEDGYTF.

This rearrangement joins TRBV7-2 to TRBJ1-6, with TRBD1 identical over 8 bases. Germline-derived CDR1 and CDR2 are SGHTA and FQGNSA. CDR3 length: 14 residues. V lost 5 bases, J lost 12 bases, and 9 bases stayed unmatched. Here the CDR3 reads CASSLGQGRRPLHF. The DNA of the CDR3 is TGTGCCAGCAGCCTAGGACAGGGTCGGAGACCCCTCCACTTT.

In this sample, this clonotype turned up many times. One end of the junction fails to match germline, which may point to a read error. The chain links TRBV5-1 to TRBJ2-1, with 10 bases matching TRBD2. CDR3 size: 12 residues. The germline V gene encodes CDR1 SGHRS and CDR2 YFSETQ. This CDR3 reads CASSGRGNEQFF. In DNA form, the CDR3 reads TGTGCCAGCAGCGGGAGGGGCAATGAGCAGTTCTTC.

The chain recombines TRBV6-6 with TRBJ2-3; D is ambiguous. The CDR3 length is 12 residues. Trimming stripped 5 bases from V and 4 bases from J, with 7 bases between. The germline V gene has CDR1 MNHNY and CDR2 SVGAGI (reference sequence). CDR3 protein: CASSPLSDTQYF. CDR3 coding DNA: TGTGCCAGCAGTCCCCTGTCAGATACGCAGTATTTT.

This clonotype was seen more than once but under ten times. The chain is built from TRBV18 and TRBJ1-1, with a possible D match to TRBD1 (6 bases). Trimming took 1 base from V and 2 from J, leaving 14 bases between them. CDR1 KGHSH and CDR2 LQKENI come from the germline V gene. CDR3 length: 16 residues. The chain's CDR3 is CASSPQTGLGNTEAFF. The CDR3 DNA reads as TGTGCCAGCTCACCACAAACAGGGCTGGGTAACACTGAAGCTTTCTTT.

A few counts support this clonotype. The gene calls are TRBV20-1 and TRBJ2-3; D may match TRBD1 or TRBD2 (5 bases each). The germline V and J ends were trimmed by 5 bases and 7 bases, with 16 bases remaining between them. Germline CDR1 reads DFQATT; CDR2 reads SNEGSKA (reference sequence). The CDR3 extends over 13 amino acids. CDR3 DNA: TGCAGTGCTCGGGGCGTAGGGTTTCATACGCAGTATTTT. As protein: CSARGVGFHTQYF.

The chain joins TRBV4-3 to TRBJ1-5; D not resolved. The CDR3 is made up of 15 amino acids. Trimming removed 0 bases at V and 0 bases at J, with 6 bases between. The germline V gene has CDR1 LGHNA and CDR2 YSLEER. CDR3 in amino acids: CASSQEGNSNQPQHF. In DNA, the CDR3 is TGCGCCAGCAGCCAAGAGGGGAATAGCAATCAGCCCCAGCATTTT.

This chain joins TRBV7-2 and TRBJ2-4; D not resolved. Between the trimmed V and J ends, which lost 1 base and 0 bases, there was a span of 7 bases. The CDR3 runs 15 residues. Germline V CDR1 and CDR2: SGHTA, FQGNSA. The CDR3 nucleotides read TGTGCCAGCAGCTTAGAACGGTCAGCCAAAAACATTCAGTACTTC. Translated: CASSLERSAKNIQYF. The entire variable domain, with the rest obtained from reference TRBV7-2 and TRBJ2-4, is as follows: GAGVSQSPSNKVTEKGKDVELRCDPISGHTALYWYRQSLGQGLEFLIYFQGNSAPDKSGLPSDRFSAERTGGSVSTLTIQRTQQEDSAVYLCASSLERSAKNIQYFGAGTRLSVL.

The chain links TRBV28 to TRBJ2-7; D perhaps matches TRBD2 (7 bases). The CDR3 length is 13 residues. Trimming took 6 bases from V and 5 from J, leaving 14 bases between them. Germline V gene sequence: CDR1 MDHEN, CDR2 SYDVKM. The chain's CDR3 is CASSPGGLNEQYV. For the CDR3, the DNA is TGTGCCAGCAGCCCCGGGGGGCTGAACGAGCAGTACGTC.

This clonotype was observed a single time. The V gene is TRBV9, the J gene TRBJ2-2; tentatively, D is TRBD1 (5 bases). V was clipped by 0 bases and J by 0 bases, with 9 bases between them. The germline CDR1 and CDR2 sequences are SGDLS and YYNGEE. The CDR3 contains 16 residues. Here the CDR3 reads CASSVEGRANTGELFF. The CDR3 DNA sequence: TGTGCCAGCAGCGTAGAAGGCAGGGCGAACACCGGGGAGCTGTTTTTT.